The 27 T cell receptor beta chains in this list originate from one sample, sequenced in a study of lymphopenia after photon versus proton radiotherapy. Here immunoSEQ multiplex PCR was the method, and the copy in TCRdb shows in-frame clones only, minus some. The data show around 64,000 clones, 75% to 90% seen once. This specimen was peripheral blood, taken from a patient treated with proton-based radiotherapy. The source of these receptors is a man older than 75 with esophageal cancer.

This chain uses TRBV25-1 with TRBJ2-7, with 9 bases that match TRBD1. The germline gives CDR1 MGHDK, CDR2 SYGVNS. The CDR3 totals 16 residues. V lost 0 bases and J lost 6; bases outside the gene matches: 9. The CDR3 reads CASSEYIQWTGVEQYF. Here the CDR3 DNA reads TGTGCCAGCAGTGAATATATTCAGTGGACAGGGGTCGAGCAGTACTTC.

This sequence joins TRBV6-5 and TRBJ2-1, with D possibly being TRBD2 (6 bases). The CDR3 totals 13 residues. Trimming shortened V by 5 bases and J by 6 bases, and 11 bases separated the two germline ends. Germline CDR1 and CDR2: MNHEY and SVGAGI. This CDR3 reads CASSMGLLNEQFF. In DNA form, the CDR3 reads TGTGCCAGCAGTATGGGACTTCTCAATGAGCAGTTCTTC.

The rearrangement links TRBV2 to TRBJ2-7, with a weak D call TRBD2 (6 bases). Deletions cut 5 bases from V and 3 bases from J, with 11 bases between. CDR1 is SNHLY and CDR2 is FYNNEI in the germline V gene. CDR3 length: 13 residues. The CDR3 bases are TGTGCCAGCAGTTGGGACTCAAACTACGAGCAGTACTTC. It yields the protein CASSWDSNYEQYF.

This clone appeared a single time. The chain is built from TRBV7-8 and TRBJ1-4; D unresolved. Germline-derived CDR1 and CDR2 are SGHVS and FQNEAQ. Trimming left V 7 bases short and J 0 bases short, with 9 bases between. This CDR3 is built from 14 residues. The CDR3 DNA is TGTGCCAGCAAGTGGAGCGCAACTAATGAAAAACTGTTTTTT. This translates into CASKWSATNEKLFF.

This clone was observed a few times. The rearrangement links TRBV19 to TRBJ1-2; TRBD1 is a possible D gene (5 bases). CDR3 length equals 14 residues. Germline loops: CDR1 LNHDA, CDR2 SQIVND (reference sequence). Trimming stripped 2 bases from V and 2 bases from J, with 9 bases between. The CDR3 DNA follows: TGTGCCAGTAGTATATTGGGGGTGAACTATGGCTACACCTTC. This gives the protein CASSILGVNYGYTF.

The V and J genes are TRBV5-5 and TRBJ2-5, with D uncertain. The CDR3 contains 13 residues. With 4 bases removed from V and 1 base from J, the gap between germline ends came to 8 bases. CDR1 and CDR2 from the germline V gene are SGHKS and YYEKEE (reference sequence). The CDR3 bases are TGTGCCAGCAGCACAGAATTCCAAGAGACCCAGTACTTC. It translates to CASSTEFQETQYF.

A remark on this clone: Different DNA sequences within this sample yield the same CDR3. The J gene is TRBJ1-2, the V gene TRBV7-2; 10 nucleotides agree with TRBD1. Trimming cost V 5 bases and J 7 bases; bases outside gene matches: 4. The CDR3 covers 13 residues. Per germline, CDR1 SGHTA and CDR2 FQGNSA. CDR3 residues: CASSPGTGVGYTF. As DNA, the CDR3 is TGTGCCAGCAGCCCGGGGACAGGGGTTGGCTACACCTTC.

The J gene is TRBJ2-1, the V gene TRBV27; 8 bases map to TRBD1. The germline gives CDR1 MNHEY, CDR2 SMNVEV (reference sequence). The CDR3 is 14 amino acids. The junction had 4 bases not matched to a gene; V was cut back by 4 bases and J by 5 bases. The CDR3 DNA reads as TGTGCCAGCAGTTGGGGACAGGCCAACAATGAGCAGTTCTTC. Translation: CASSWGQANNEQFF.

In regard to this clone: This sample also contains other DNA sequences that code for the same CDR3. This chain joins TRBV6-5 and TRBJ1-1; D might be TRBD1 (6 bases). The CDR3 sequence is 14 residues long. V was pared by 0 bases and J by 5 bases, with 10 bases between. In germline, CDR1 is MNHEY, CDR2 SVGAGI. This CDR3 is CASSYSGGRTEAFF. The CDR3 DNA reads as TGTGCCAGCAGTTACTCGGGGGGCAGGACTGAAGCTTTCTTT.

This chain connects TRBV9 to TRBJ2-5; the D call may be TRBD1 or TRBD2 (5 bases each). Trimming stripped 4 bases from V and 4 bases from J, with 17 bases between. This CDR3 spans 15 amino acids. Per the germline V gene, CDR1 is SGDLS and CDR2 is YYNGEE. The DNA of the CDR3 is TGTGCCAGCAGCCCACGAACCGGGGCTGGAGAGACCCAGTACTTC. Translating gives CASSPRTGAGETQYF.

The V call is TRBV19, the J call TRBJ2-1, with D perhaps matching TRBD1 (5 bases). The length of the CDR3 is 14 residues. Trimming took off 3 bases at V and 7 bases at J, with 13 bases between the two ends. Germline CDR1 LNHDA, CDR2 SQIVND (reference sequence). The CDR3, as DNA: TGTGCCAGTAGTATTCTTGACAGACGGAATGAGCAGTTCTTC. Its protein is CASSILDRRNEQFF.

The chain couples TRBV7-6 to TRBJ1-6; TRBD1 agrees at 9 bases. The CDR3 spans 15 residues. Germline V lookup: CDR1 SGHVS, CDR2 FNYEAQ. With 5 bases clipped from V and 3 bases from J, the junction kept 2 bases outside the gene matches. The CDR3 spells CASSVTGGYNSPLHF. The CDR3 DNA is TGTGCCAGCAGCGTGACAGGGGGCTATAATTCACCCCTCCACTTT.

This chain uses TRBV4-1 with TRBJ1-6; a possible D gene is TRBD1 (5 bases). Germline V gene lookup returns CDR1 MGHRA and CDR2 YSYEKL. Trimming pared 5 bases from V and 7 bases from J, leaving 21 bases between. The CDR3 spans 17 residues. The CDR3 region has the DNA TGCGCCAGCAGCTCCCGGACCCTGCCGGGGGAGAATTCACCCCTCCACTTT. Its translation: CASSSRTLPGENSPLHF.

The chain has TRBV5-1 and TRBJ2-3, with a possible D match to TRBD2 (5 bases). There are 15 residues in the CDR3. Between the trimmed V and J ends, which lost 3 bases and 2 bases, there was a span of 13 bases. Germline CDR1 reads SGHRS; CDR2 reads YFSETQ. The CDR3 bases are TGCGCCAGCAGCTCCGGACTGGACTTCACAGATACGCAGTATTTT. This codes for CASSSGLDFTDTQYF.

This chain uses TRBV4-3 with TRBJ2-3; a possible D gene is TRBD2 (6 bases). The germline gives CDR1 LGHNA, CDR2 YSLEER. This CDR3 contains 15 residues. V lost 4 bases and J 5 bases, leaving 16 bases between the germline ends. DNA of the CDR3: TGCGCCAGCAGCCCGCAACCGGACTACCTAGATACGCAGTATTTT. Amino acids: CASSPQPDYLDTQYF.

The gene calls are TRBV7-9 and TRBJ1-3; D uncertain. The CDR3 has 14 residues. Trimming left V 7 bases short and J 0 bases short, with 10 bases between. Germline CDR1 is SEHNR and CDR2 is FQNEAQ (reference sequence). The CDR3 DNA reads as TGTGCCAGCACCCGACTGAGCTCTGGAAACACCATATATTTT. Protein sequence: CASTRLSSGNTIYF.

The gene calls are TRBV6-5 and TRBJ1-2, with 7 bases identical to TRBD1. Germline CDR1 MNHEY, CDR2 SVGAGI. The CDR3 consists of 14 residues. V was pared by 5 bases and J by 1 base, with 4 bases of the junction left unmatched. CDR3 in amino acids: CASSTGTDNYGYTF. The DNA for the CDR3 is TGTGCCAGCAGTACCGGGACAGATAACTATGGCTACACCTTC.

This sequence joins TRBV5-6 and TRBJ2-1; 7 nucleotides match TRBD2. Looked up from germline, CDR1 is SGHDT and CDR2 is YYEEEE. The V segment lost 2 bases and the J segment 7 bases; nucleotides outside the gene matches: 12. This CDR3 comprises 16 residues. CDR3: CASSLGTGGVLNEQFF. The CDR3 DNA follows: TGTGCCAGCAGCTTAGGTACGGGGGGTGTCTTGAATGAGCAGTTCTTC.

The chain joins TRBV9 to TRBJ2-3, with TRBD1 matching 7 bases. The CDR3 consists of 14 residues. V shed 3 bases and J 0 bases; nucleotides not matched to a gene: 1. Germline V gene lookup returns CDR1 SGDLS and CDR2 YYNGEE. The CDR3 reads CASSAGGSTDTQYF. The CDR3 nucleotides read TGTGCCAGCAGCGCAGGGGGTAGCACAGATACGCAGTATTTT.

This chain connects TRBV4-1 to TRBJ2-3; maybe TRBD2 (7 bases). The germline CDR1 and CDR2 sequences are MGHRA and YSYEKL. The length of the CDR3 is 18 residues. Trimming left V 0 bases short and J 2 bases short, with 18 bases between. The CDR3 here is CASSQDSRGAGHTDTQYF. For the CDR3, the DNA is TGCGCCAGCAGCCAAGATTCGCGGGGAGCGGGACACACAGATACGCAGTATTTT.

As DNA, the CDR3 is TGTGCCAGCAGAACACAGATCACTAGCAATCAGCCCCAGCATTTT. Protein product: CASRTQITSNQPQHF. The genes are TRBV6-6 and TRBJ1-5; no firm D call. CDR1 is MNHNY and CDR2 is SVGAGI in the germline V gene (reference sequence). This CDR3 spans 15 amino acids. V was pared by 6 bases and J by 0 bases, with 12 bases between.

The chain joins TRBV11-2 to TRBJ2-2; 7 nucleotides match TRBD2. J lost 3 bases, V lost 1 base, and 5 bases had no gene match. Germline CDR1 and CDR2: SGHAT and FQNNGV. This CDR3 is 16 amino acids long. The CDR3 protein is CASSLVGRGYTGELFF. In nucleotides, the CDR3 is TGTGCCAGCAGCTTAGTGGGGCGGGGGTACACCGGGGAGCTGTTTTTT.

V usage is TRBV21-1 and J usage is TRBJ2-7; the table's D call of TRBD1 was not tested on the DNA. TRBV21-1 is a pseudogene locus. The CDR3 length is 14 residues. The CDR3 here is CASSPPGQGREQYF. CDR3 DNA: TGTGCCAGCAGCCCCCCGGGACAGGGGAGAGAGCAGTACTTC.

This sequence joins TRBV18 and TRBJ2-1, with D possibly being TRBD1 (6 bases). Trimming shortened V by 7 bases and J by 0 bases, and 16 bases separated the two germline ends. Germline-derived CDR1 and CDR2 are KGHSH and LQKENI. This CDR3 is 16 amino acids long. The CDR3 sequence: CASLYQGRRSYNEQFF. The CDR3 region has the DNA TGTGCCAGCTTATACCAGGGGCGTCGCTCCTACAATGAGCAGTTCTTC. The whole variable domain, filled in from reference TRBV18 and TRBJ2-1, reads NAGVMQNPRHLVRRRGQEARLRCSPMKGHSHVYWYRQLPEEGLKFMVYLQKENIIDESGMPKERFSAEFPKEGPSILRIQQVVRGDSAAYFCASLYQGRRSYNEQFFGPGTRLTVL.

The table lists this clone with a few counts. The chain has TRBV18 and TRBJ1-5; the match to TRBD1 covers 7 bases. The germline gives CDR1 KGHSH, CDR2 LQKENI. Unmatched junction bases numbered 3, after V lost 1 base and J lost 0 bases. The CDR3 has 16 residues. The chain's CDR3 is CASSPQGQYSNQPQHF. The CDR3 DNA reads TGTGCCAGCTCACCACAGGGACAGTATAGCAATCAGCCCCAGCATTTT.

CDR3 DNA sequence: TGTGCCAGCAGCTTAGGTTTGACAGGGTTCCTCTCTGGGGCCAACGTCCTGACTTTC. This codes for CASSLGLTGFLSGANVLTF. The chain has TRBV7-6 and TRBJ2-6; 7 bases line up with TRBD1. J was trimmed by 0 bases and V by 1 base; bases with no gene match: 9. CDR1 SGHVS and CDR2 FNYEAQ come from the germline V gene. The CDR3 is made up of 19 amino acids.

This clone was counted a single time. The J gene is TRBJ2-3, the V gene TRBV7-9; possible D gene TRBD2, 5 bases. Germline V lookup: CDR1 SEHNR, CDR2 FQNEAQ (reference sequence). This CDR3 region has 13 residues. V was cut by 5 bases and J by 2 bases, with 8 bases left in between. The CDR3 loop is CASSPGLTDTQYF. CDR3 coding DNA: TGTGCCAGCAGCCCTGGACTCACAGATACGCAGTATTTT.